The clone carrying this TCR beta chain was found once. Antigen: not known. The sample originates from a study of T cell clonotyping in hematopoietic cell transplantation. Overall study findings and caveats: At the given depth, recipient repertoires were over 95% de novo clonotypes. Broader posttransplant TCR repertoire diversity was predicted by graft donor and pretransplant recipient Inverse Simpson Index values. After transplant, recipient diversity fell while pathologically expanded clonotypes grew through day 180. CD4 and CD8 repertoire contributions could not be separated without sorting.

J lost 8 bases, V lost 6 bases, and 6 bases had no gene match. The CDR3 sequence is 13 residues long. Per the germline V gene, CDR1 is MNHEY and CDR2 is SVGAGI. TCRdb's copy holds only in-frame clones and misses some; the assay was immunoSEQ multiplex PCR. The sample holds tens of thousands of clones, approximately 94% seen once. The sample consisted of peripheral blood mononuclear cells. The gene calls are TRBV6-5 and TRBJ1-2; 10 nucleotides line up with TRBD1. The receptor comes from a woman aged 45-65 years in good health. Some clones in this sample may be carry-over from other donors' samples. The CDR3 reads CASSLGQGIGYTF. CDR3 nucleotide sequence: TGTGCCAGCAGCTTGGGACAGGGGATAGGCTACACCTTC.